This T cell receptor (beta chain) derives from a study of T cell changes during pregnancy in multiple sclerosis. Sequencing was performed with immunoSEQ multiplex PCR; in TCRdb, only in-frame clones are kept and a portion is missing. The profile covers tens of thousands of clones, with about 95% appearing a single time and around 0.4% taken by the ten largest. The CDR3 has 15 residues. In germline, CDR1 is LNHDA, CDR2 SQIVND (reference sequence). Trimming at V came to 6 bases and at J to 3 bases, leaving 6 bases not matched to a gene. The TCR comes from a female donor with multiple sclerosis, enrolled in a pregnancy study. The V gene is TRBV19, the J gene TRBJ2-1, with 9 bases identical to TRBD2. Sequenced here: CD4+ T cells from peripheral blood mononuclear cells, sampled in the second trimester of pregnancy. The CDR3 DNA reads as TGTGCCAGTAGGACGGGACTAGCCGTCTACAATGAGCAGTTCTTC. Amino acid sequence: CASRTGLAVYNEQFF.